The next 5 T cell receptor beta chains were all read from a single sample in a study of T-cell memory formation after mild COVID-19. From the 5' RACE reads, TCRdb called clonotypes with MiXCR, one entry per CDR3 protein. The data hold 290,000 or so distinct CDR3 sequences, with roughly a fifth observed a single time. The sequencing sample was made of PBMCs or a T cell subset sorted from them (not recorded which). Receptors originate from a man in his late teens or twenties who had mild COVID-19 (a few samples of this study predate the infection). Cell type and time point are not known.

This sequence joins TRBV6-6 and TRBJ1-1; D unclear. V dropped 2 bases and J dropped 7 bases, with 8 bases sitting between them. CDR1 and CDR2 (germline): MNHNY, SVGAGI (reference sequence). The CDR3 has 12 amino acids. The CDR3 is CASSYGQDEAFF. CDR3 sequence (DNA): TGTGCCAGCAGTTACGGGCAGGATGAAGCTTTCTTT.

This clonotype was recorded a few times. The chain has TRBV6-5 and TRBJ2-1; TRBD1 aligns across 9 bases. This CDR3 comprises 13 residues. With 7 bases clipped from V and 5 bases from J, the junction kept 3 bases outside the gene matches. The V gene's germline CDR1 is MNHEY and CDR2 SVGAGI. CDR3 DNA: TGTGCCAGCAAACGGGACAGGGACAATGAGCAGTTCTTC. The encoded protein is CASKRDRDNEQFF.

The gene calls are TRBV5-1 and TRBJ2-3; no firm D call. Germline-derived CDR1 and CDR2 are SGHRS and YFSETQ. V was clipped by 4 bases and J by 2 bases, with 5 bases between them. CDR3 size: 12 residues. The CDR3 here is CASSQFTDTQYF. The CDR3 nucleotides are TGCGCCAGCAGCCAATTCACAGATACGCAGTATTTT.

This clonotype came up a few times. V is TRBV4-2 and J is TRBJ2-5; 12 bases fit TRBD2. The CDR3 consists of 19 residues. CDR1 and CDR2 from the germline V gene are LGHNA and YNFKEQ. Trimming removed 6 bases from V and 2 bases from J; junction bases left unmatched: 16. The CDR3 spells CASRAGTSGYGRTQETQYF. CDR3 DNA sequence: TGTGCCAGCAGGGCCGGGACTAGCGGGTATGGCAGAACTCAAGAGACCCAGTACTTC.

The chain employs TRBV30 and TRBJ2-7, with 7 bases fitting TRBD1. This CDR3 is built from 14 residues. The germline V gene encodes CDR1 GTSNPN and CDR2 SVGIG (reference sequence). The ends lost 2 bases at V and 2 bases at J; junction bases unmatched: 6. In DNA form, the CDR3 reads TGTGCCTGGAGTTGGCTGACAGGGCCCTACGAGCAGTACTTC. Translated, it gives CAWSWLTGPYEQYF.